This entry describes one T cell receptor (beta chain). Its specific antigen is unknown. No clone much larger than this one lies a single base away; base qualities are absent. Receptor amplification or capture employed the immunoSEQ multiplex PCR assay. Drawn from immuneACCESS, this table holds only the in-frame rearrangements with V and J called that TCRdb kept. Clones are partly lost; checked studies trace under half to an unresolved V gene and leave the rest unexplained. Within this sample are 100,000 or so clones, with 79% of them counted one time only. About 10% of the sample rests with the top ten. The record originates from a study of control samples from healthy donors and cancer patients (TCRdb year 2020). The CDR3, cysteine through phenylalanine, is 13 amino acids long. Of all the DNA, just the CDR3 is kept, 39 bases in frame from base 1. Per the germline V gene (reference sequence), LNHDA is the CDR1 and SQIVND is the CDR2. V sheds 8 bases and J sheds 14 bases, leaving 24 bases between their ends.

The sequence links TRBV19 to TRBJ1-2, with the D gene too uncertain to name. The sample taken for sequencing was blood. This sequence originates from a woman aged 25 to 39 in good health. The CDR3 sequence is CASRNQPLSPDTF. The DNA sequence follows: TGTGCCAGTCGCAATCAGCCTCTATCGCCCGATACCTTC.